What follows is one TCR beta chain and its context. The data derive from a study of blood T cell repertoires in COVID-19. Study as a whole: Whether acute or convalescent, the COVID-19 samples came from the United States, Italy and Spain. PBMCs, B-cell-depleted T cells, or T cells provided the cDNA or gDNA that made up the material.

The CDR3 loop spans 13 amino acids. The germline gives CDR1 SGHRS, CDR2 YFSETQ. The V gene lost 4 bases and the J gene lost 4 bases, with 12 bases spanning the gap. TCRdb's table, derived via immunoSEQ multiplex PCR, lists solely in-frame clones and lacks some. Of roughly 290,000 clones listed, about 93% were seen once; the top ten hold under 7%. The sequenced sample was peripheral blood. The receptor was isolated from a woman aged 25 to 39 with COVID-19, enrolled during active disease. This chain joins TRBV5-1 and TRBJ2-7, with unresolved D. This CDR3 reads CASSQRIPYEQYF. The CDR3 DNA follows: TGCGCCAGCAGCCAGAGGATCCCTTACGAGCAGTACTTC.